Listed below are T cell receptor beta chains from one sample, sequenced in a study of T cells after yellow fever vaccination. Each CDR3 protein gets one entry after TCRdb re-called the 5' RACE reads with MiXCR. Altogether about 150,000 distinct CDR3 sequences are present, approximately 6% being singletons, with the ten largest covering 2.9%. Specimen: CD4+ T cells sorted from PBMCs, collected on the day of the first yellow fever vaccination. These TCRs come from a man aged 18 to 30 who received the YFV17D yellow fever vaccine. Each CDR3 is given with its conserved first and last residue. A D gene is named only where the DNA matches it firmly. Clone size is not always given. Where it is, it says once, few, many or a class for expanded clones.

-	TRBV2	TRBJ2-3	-	CASSAQGDTQYF
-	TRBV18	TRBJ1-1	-	CASSPYRVAEAFF
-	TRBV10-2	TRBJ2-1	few	CASSEGGLGQFF
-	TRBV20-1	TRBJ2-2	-	CSATRGLSTGELFF
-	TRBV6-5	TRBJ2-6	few	CASSFQGQGANVLTF
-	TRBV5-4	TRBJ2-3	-	CASSSGVDTQYF
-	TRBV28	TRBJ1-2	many	CASSPPTVNNYGYTF
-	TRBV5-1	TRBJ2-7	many	CASRRTATAYEQYF
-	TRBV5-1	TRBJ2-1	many	CASRSGQIYTNEQFF
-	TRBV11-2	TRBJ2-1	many	CASSLRSSYNEQFF
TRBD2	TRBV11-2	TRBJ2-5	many	CASSIILRGGPEWETQYF